This TCR beta chain was found in a study of cytomegalovirus exposure and HLA in healthy donors. Study results and limitations: An analysis was carried out later, and it reportedly showed fewer N-insertions in an Asian-associated ancestry cluster than the approximately 700-donor mean.

Healthy people donating bone marrow made up the donors. This clone has only a few counts. The antigen remains undetermined. The trim removed 1 base at V and 0 bases at J, leaving 1 base unmatched. Per the germline V gene, CDR1 is SGHTA and CDR2 is FQGNSA. The CDR3 spans 15 residues. This PCR relied on a set of 60 Vbeta primers and 13 Jbeta primers. TCRdb's copy holds only in-frame clones and misses some; the assay was immunoSEQ multiplex PCR. Seen here are approximately 100,000 clones, roughly 60% observed once, and the top ten hold 2% to 2.5%. The clonotype originates from a human donor in good health. The sequenced sample consisted of PBMCs. The J gene is TRBJ2-3, the V gene TRBV7-2; 7 bases line up with TRBD1. CDR3 DNA: TGTGCCAGCAGCTTAGGGGGACAGAGCACAGATACGCAGTATTTT. This sequence encodes CASSLGGQSTDTQYF.